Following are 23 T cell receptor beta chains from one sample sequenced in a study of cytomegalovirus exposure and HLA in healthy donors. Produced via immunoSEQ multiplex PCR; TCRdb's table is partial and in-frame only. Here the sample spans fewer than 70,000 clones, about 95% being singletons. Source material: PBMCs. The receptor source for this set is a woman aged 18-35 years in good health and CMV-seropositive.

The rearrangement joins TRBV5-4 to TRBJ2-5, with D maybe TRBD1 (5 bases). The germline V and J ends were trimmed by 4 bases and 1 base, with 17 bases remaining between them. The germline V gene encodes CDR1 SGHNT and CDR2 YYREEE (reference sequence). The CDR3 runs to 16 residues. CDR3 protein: CASSPSLWTLQETQYF. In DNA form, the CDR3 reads TGTGCCAGCAGCCCGTCGCTTTGGACACTCCAAGAGACCCAGTACTTC.

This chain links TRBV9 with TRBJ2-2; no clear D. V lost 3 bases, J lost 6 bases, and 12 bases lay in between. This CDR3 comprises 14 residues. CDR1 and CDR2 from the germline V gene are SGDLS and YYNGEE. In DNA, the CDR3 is TGTGCCAGCAGCGGAAAACTAACGGCCGGGGAGCTGTTTTTT. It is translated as CASSGKLTAGELFF.

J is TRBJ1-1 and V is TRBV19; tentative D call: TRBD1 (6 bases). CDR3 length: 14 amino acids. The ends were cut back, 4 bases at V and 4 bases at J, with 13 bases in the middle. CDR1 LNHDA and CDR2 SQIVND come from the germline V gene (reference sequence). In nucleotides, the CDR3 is TGTGCCAGTAGTACCTACAGGGAAGGCACTGAAGCTTTCTTT. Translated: CASSTYREGTEAFF.

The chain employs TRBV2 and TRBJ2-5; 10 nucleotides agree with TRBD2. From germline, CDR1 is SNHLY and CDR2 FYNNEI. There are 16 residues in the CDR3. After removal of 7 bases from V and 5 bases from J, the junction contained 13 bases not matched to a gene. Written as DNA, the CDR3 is TGTGCCAGCATATCGAGCGGGGGGGGAAAGGGTGAGACCCAGTACTTC. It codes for CASISSGGGKGETQYF.

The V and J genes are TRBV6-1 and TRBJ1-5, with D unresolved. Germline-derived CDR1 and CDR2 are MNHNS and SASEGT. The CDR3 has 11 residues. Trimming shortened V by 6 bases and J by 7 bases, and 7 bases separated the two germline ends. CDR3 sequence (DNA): TGTGCCAGCAGGGAGGGACAGCCCCAGCATTTT. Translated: CASREGQPQHF.

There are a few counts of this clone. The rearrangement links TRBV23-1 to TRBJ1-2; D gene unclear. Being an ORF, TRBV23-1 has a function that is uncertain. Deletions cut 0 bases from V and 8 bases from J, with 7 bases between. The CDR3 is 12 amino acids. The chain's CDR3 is CASSQSYKGYTF. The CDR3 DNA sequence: TGCGCCAGCAGTCAATCCTATAAGGGCTACACCTTC.

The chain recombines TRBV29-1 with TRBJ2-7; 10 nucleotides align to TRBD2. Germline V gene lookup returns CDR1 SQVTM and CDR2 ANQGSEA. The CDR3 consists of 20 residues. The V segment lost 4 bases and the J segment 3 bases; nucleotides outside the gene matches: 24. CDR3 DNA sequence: TGCAGCGTTGGTGGGGGTGTGGCTAGCGGGAGCCCCGGAACCTACTACGAGCAGTACTTC. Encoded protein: CSVGGGVASGSPGTYYEQYF.

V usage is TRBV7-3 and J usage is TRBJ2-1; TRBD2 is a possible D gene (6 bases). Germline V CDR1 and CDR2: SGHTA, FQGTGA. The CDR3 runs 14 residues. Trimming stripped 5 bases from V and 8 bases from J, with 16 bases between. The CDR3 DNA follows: TGTGCCAGCAGCCCGCTGACTAGTAACGATGAGCAGTTCTTC. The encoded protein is CASSPLTSNDEQFF.

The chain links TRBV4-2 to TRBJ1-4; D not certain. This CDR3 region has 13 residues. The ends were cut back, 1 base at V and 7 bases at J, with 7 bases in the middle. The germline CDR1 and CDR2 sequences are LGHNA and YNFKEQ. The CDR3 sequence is CASSQARVEKLFF. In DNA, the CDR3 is TGTGCCAGCAGCCAAGCCCGGGTTGAAAAACTGTTTTTT.

The CDR3 sequence: CSVVPRADYGYTF. CDR3 in DNA: TGCAGCGTTGTTCCCAGGGCGGACTATGGCTACACCTTC. The rearrangement uses TRBV29-1 and TRBJ1-2, with a weak D call TRBD1 (5 bases). Trimming shortened V by 4 bases and J by 3 bases, and 12 bases separated the two germline ends. The germline gives CDR1 SQVTM, CDR2 ANQGSEA. The CDR3 consists of 13 residues.

The DNA of the CDR3 is TGTGCCAGCAGCTTGTGGCCCTACGAGCAGTACTTC. It is translated as CASSLWPYEQYF. This chain joins TRBV5-6 and TRBJ2-7; D not resolved. Trimming left V 1 base short and J 2 bases short, with 4 bases between. Germline V gives CDR1 SGHDT, CDR2 YYEEEE. The CDR3 runs 12 residues.

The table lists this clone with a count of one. The chain's CDR3 is CASRSPRLAGGLYNEQFF. CDR3 coding DNA: TGTGCAAGTCGCTCCCCTAGACTAGCGGGGGGGCTCTACAATGAGCAGTTCTTC. The chain employs TRBV12-2 and TRBJ2-1; the table gives TRBD2 as D, unverified against the DNA. TRBV12-2 is a pseudogene locus. The CDR3 runs 18 residues.

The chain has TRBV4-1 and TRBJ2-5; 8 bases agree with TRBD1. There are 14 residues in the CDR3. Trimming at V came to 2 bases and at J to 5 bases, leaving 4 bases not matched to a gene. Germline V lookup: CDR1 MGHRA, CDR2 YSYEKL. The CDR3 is CASSQQGAGETQYF. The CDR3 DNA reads TGCGCCAGCAGCCAACAGGGGGCAGGGGAGACCCAGTACTTC.

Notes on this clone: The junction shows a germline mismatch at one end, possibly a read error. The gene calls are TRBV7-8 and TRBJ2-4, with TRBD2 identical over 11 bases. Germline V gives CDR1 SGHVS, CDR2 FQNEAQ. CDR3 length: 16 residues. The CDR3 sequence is CASSIAGGGSKNIQYF. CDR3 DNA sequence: TGTGCCAGCAGCATAGCGGGAGGGGGATCCAAAAACATTCAGTACTTC.

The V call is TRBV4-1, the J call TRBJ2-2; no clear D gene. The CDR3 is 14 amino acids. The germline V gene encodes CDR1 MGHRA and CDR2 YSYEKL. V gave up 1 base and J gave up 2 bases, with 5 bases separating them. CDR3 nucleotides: TGCGCCAGCAGCCAAGTATTCAACACCGGGGAGCTGTTTTTT. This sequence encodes CASSQVFNTGELFF.

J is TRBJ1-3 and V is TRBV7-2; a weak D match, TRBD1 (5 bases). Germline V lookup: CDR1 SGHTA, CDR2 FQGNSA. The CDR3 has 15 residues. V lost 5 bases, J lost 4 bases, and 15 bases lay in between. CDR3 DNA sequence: TGTGCCAGCAGCCCCACGGGGGGAAGAGGAAACACCATATATTTT. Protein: CASSPTGGRGNTIYF.

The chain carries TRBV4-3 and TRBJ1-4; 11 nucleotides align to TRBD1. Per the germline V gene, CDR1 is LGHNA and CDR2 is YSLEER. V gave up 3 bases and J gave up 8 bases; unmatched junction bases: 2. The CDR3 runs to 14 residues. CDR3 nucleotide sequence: TGCGCCAGCAGCCAGGGGGACAGGGGGGAAAAACTGTTTTTT. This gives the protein CASSQGDRGEKLFF.

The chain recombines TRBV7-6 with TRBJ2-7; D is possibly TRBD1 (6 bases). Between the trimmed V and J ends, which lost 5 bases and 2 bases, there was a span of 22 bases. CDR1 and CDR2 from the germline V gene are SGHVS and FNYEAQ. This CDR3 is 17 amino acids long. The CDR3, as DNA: TGTGCCAGCAGCCCAGGACGTTTAGGGGGTGAGACCTACGAGCAGTACTTC. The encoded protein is CASSPGRLGGETYEQYF. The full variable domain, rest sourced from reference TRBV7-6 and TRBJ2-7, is GAGVSQSPRYKVTKRGQDVALRCDPISGHVSLYWYRQALGQGPEFLTYFNYEAQQDKSGLPNDRFSAERPEGSISTLTIQRTEQRDSAMYRCASSPGRLGGETYEQYFGPGTRLTVT.

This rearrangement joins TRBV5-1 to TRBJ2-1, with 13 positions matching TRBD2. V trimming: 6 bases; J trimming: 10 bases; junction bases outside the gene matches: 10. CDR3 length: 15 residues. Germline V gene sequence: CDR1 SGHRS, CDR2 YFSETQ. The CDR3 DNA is TGCGCCAGCAAGCCGGGACTAGCGGGGCCTGAGGAGCAGTTCTTC. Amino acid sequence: CASKPGLAGPEEQFF.

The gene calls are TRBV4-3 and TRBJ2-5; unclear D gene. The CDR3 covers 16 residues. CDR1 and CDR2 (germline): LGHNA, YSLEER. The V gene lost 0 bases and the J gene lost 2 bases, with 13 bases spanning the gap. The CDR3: CASSQDPGPMQETQYF. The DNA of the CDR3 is TGCGCCAGCAGCCAAGATCCTGGGCCTATGCAAGAGACCCAGTACTTC.

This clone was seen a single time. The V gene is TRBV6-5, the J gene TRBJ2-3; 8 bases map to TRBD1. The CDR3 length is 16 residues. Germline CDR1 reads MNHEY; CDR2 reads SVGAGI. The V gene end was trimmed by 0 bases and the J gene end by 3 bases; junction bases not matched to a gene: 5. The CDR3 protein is CASSYSVQGATDTQYF. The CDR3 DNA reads TGTGCCAGCAGTTACTCGGTCCAGGGGGCAACAGATACGCAGTATTTT.

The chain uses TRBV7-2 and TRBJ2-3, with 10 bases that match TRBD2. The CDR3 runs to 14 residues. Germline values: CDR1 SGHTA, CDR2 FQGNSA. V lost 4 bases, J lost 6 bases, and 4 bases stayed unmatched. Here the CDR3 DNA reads TGTGCCAGCAGCTATCCGGGACTAGCGGATACGCAGTATTTT. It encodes CASSYPGLADTQYF. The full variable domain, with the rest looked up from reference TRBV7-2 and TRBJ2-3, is GAGVSQSPSNKVTEKGKDVELRCDPISGHTALYWYRQSLGQGLEFLIYFQGNSAPDKSGLPSDRFSAERTGGSVSTLTIQRTQQEDSAVYLCASSYPGLADTQYFGPGTRLTVL.

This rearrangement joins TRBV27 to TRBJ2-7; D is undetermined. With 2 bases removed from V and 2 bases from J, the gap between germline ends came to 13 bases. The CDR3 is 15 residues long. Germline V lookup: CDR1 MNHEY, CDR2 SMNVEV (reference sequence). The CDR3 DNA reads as TGTGCCAGCAGTTTAAAGTGGGCCTTGCCCTACGAGCAGTACTTC. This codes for CASSLKWALPYEQYF.